The 24 T cell receptor beta chains given below trace back to one sample, sequenced in a study of shared clonotypes between healthy human individuals. Profiling relied on immunoSEQ multiplex PCR, and the TCRdb table lists in-frame clones only, not all of them. The data contain 2 million to 2.5 million clones, over 90% of them singletons. Sequenced material: naive CD4+ T cells from PBMCs. As to subset: CD45RA+ positively selected. These receptors were collected from a man between 18 and 29 years old in good health. Some clones in this sample may be carry-over from other donors' samples.

This rearrangement joins TRBV11-3 to TRBJ2-1; D is ambiguous. The CDR3 totals 13 residues. Germline V CDR1 and CDR2: SGHNT, YENEEA. Trimming removed 5 bases at V and 12 bases at J, with 17 bases between. This chain's CDR3 is CASSPEPPRRQFF. The DNA of the CDR3 is TGTGCCAGCAGCCCTGAGCCGCCGAGGAGGCAGTTCTTC.

The V and J genes are TRBV5-1 and TRBJ1-5; unclear D gene. Trimming took off 4 bases at V and 4 bases at J, with 12 bases between the two ends. The germline V gene encodes CDR1 SGHRS and CDR2 YFSETQ. The CDR3 runs to 14 residues. CDR3 in DNA: TGCGCCAGCAGCACTTCAGGAGCTAATCAGCCCCAGCATTTT. This encodes CASSTSGANQPQHF.

This chain uses TRBV5-1 with TRBJ2-7; D is perhaps TRBD2 (6 bases). This CDR3 is 16 amino acids long. Trimming removed 4 bases at V and 9 bases at J, with 26 bases between. Germline V gives CDR1 SGHRS, CDR2 YFSETQ. CDR3 in DNA: TGCGCCAGCAGCCGGCGGGGAGATGCGAATCAGGTCGGGCAGTACTTC. It codes for CASSRRGDANQVGQYF. The whole variable domain, filled in from reference TRBV5-1 and TRBJ2-7, reads KAGVTQTPRYLIKTRGQQVTLSCSPISGHRSVSWYQQTPGQGLQFLFEYFSETQRNKGNFPGRFSGRQFSNSRSEMNVSTLELGDSALYLCASSRRGDANQVGQYFGPGTRLTVT.

The chain links TRBV5-4 to TRBJ2-5; D is undetermined. From germline, CDR1 is SGHNT and CDR2 YYREEE (reference sequence). There are 15 residues in the CDR3. V lost 0 bases to trimming and J lost 2 bases, with 11 bases between them. In DNA, the CDR3 is TGTGCCAGCAGCTTGGCAAAGATCTCGCAAGAGACCCAGTACTTC. Amino acids: CASSLAKISQETQYF.

The rearrangement joins TRBV6-5 to TRBJ2-7; 9 nucleotides agree with TRBD2. Germline V gives CDR1 MNHEY, CDR2 SVGAGI. The CDR3 loop spans 15 amino acids. V lost 6 bases, J lost 2 bases, and 8 bases stayed unmatched. The CDR3 DNA follows: TGTGCCAGCAGCTTTTCTAGCGGGAACACCTACGAGCAGTACTTC. Protein: CASSFSSGNTYEQYF.

The chain carries TRBV25-1 and TRBJ2-7; 7 positions agree with TRBD2. This CDR3 comprises 15 residues. J gave up 4 bases and V 4 bases, and 10 bases lay outside the gene matches. Germline values: CDR1 MGHDK, CDR2 SYGVNS. The CDR3: CASSGTGLPLYEQYF. CDR3 nucleotide sequence: TGTGCCAGCAGTGGAACGGGACTACCTCTTTACGAGCAGTACTTC.

V usage is TRBV7-3 and J usage is TRBJ1-4; D perhaps matches TRBD1 (5 bases). This CDR3 is built from 15 residues. CDR1 SGHTA and CDR2 FQGTGA come from the germline V gene. V was cut by 0 bases and J by 8 bases, with 13 bases left in between. CDR3 region: CASSLTSGTWEKLFF. The CDR3 DNA reads as TGTGCCAGCAGCTTAACCTCGGGGACGTGGGAAAAACTGTTTTTT.

CDR3 DNA: TGTGCCAGCGTCCCACTGGGTAGCGGGAGGGCCCAGTACACCGGGGAGCTGTTTTTT. Protein product: CASVPLGSGRAQYTGELFF. The chain recombines TRBV27 with TRBJ2-2; 11 bases map to TRBD2. This CDR3 region has 19 residues. V shed 8 bases and J 3 bases; nucleotides not matched to a gene: 17. Germline lookup yields CDR1 MNHEY and CDR2 SMNVEV (reference sequence).

The chain uses TRBV27 and TRBJ1-6; no definite D call. The length of the CDR3 is 14 residues. Germline V CDR1 and CDR2: MNHEY, SMNVEV (reference sequence). V was shortened by 6 bases and J by 7 bases, with 13 bases between the two germline ends. The DNA for the CDR3 is TGTGCCAGCAGCCTCGCGGGCTGGAATTCACCCCTCCACTTT. It yields the protein CASSLAGWNSPLHF.

This chain uses TRBV6-5 with TRBJ2-2, with 12 bases matching TRBD2. Germline V CDR1 and CDR2: MNHEY, SVGAGI. The CDR3 runs 16 residues. The V segment lost 2 bases and the J segment 4 bases; nucleotides outside the gene matches: 2. Here the CDR3 reads CASSYGLAGPTGELFF. In DNA, the CDR3 is TGTGCCAGCAGTTACGGACTAGCGGGACCCACCGGGGAGCTGTTTTTT.

V usage is TRBV30 and J usage is TRBJ2-5, with 9 bases matching TRBD1. The V and J ends lost 2 bases and 5 bases, in that order; junction bases with no gene match: 9. Germline values: CDR1 GTSNPN, CDR2 SVGIG (reference sequence). CDR3 length: 15 amino acids. CDR3 residues: CAWSLDRGVSETQYF. As DNA, the CDR3 is TGTGCCTGGAGTCTGGACAGGGGTGTTTCGGAGACCCAGTACTTC. Combining the CDR3 with reference TRBV30 and TRBJ2-5 gives the whole variable domain SQTIHQWPATLVQPVGSPLSLECTVEGTSNPNLYWYRQAAGRGLQLLFYSVGIGQISSEVPQNLSASRPQDRQFILSSKKLLLSDSGFYLCAWSLDRGVSETQYFGPGTRLLVL.

The V gene is TRBV7-6, the J gene TRBJ2-7, with 11 bases identical to TRBD2. The CDR3 contains 16 residues. Germline values: CDR1 SGHVS, CDR2 FNYEAQ. V was pared by 5 bases and J by 6 bases, with 12 bases of the junction left unmatched. CDR3 nucleotides: TGTGCCAGCAGCCCAGACACTAGCGGGGGATTTCGCGAGCAGTACTTC. This sequence encodes CASSPDTSGGFREQYF.

The chain recombines TRBV28 with TRBJ1-1; possible D gene TRBD1, 6 bases. This CDR3 contains 14 residues. V lost 8 bases and J lost 3, with 16 bases in between. The germline CDR1 and CDR2 sequences are MDHEN and SYDVKM. The CDR3, as DNA: TGTGCCAGCGGCCGGGGGGCCTTAGACACTGAAGCTTTCTTT. This sequence encodes CASGRGALDTEAFF.

This rearrangement joins TRBV7-7 to TRBJ2-5; no clear D. CDR1 and CDR2 from the germline V gene are SSHAT and FNYEAQ (reference sequence). V dropped 1 base and J dropped 7 bases, with 10 bases sitting between them. CDR3 length: 13 residues. The CDR3 DNA sequence: TGTGCCAGCAGCTTAGGGTCCGGGTTGACCCAGTACTTC. Its translation: CASSLGSGLTQYF.

The rearrangement uses TRBV28 and TRBJ1-3; 10 bases line up with TRBD1. J lost 4 bases, V lost 5 bases, and 8 bases had no gene match. The length of the CDR3 is 16 residues. In germline, CDR1 is MDHEN, CDR2 SYDVKM. CDR3 region: CASSPRQGARGNTIYF. DNA for the CDR3: TGTGCCAGCAGTCCCAGACAGGGGGCAAGGGGAAACACCATATATTTT.

V usage is TRBV27 and J usage is TRBJ2-7; the match to TRBD1 covers 10 bases. Germline V gives CDR1 MNHEY, CDR2 SMNVEV (reference sequence). After removal of 6 bases from V and 5 bases from J, the junction contained 13 bases not matched to a gene. The CDR3 contains 16 residues. The CDR3 nucleotides are TGTGCCAGCAGGATTAGGGTGGGACAGGGGCTGAACGAGCAGTACTTC. It translates to CASRIRVGQGLNEQYF.

The gene calls are TRBV5-6 and TRBJ1-1; maybe TRBD1 (6 bases). From germline, CDR1 is SGHDT and CDR2 YYEEEE. This CDR3 comprises 11 residues. V was shortened by 4 bases and J by 8 bases, with 9 bases between the two germline ends. CDR3 region: CASSIGTEAFF. CDR3 nucleotide sequence: TGTGCCAGCAGCATCGGGACAGAAGCTTTCTTT.

This sequence joins TRBV5-4 and TRBJ2-3; 11 positions match TRBD2. CDR3 length: 17 residues. The V gene end was trimmed by 0 bases and the J gene end by 3 bases; junction bases not matched to a gene: 6. Per the germline V gene, CDR1 is SGHNT and CDR2 is YYREEE (reference sequence). The CDR3 sequence: CASSLGLAGRRTDTQYF. The CDR3 DNA is TGTGCCAGCAGCTTGGGACTAGCGGGAAGACGGACAGATACGCAGTATTTT.

The chain carries TRBV28 and TRBJ1-2, with D maybe TRBD1 (5 bases). Germline CDR1 MDHEN, CDR2 SYDVKM. Trimming took 5 bases from V and 0 from J, leaving 10 bases between them. This CDR3 spans 14 amino acids. CDR3 coding DNA: TGTGCCAGCAGTAAGGGACTGGCTAACTATGGCTACACCTTC. This encodes CASSKGLANYGYTF.

The chain combines TRBV2 with TRBJ2-6; D remains ambiguous. CDR1 and CDR2 (germline): SNHLY, FYNNEI. The ends were cut back, 6 bases at V and 0 bases at J, with 12 bases in the middle. The CDR3 extends over 16 amino acids. DNA for the CDR3: TGTGCCAGCAGGACCGCTCTGGGCTCTGGGGCCAACGTCCTGACTTTC. Translating it yields CASRTALGSGANVLTF.

Concerning this clone: Other DNA sequences from this sample encode an identical CDR3 as well. V usage is TRBV28 and J usage is TRBJ1-2, with a weak D call TRBD1 (6 bases). Trimming took 2 bases from V and 2 from J, leaving 9 bases between them. The CDR3 runs to 14 residues. Germline assignment: CDR1 MDHEN and CDR2 SYDVKM. In DNA form, the CDR3 reads TGTGCCAGCAGTTTAAGGCAGGGGAACTATGGCTACACCTTC. Translation gives CASSLRQGNYGYTF.

The J gene is TRBJ2-1, the V gene TRBV6-4; TRBD2 matches 13 bases. V was clipped by 4 bases and J by 14 bases; unmatched bases: 5. The CDR3 sequence is 13 residues long. Per germline, CDR1 MRHNA and CDR2 SNTAGT. The CDR3 region is CASSALAGGQEFF. In nucleotides, the CDR3 is TGTGCCAGCAGTGCACTAGCGGGAGGGCAAGAGTTCTTC.

As for this clone: Within the sample, other DNA sequences also encode this same CDR3. The chain has TRBV5-1 and TRBJ2-7; the D is unclear. Trimming removed 4 bases at V and 2 bases at J, with 10 bases between. The CDR3 totals 13 residues. In germline, CDR1 is SGHRS, CDR2 YFSETQ. CDR3 sequence: CASSLDTPYEQYF. CDR3 DNA sequence: TGCGCCAGCAGCCTCGACACCCCCTACGAGCAGTACTTC.

This chain connects TRBV7-9 to TRBJ2-2; TRBD2 agrees at 7 bases. The CDR3 spans 14 residues. Germline V gene lookup returns CDR1 SEHNR and CDR2 FQNEAQ (reference sequence). The J segment lost 8 bases and the V segment lost 5 bases, leaving 8 bases of the junction unmatched. The CDR3 DNA follows: TGTGCCAGCAGCCTCGGCGGGAGATGGGGGGAGCTGTTTTTT. It translates to CASSLGGRWGELFF.